This T cell receptor beta chain was recorded in a study of cytomegalovirus exposure and HLA in healthy donors. Study context: Earlier findings included over 90 million unique TCR beta sequences obtained from 150 million to 200 million T cells.

A word on this clone: Its antigen is unidentified.

The study, taken as a whole, reports: With high specificity and sensitivity, the classifier reportedly diagnosed cytomegalovirus status. V- and J-gene trimming of TCR beta was linked (in a later analysis) to a missense DCLRE1C variant.

PCR amplification relied on 60 Vbeta primers (plus 13 Jbeta primers). The assay was immunoSEQ multiplex PCR, and TCRdb's table has in-frame clones only and misses some. The table shows some 140,000 clones, with roughly four fifths occurring only once. Specimen: PBMCs. This clonotype was sampled from a man aged 25 to 40 in good health and CMV-seronegative.

In nucleotides, the CDR3 is TGTGCCAGCAGCTTGGCTAGCGGGAGGGCCTATGAGCAGTTCTTC. It codes for CASSLASGRAYEQFF. The rearrangement uses TRBV7-2 and TRBJ2-1, with 12 bases matching TRBD2. Germline CDR1 and CDR2: SGHTA and FQGNSA. V lost 3 bases and J lost 8; bases outside the gene matches: 5. This CDR3 spans 15 amino acids.